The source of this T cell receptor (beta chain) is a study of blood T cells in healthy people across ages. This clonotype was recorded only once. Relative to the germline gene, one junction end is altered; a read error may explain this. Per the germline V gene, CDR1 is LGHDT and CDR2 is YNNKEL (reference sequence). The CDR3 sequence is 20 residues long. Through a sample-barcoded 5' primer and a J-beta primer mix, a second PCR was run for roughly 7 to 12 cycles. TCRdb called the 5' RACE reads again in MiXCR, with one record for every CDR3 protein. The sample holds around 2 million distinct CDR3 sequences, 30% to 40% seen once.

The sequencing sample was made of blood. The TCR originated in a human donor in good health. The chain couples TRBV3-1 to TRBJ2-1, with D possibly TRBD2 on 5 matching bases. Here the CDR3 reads CASRQGPGIDRNIAYNEQFF. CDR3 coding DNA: TGTGCCAGCAGACAAGGCCCCGGGATCGACCGGAACATTGCCTACAATGAGCAGTTCTTC.